This TCR beta chain was documented in a study of blood T cells in healthy people across ages. Study results and limitations: Long-lived donors exceeded aged donors in naive CD4+ cells and diversity. It was held that diversity estimates obtained from one million T cells represented underestimates.

This clonotype occurred many times. Its antigen is undetermined. The CDR3 runs 14 residues. Germline V CDR1 and CDR2: SGHTA, FQGNSA. J lost 7 bases, V lost 5 bases, and 8 bases had no gene match. Each sample provided at least 5 micrograms of extracted total RNA. Sample-barcoded 5' priming and a J-beta primer mix drove a second PCR of 7 to 11 cycles. One entry per CDR3 protein results from TCRdb running MiXCR on the 5' RACE reads. The table has approximately 700,000 distinct CDR3 sequences, roughly 32% seen once. The receptor comes from a woman aged 80 or older in good health. Sequenced: blood. V is TRBV7-2 and J is TRBJ2-5; 9 bases agree with TRBD1. CDR3 residues: CASSPGQGLGTQYF. Here the CDR3 DNA reads TGTGCCAGCAGCCCGGGACAGGGACTGGGGACCCAGTACTTC. Filled out from reference TRBV7-2 and TRBJ2-5, the complete variable domain reads GAGVSQSPSNKVTEKGKDVELRCDPISGHTALYWYRQSLGQGLEFLIYFQGNSAPDKSGLPSDRFSAERTGGSVSTLTIQRTQQEDSAVYLCASSPGQGLGTQYFGPGTRLLVL.